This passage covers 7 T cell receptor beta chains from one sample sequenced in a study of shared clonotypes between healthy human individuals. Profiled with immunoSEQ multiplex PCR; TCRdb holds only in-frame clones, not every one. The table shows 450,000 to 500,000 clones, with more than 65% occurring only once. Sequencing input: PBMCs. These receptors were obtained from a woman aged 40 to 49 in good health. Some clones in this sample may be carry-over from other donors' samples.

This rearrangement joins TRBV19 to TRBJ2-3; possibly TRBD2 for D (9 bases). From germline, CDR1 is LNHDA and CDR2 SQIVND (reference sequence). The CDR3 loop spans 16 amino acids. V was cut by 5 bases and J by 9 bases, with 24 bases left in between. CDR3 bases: TGTGCCAGTAGTCTAACCCAGGGGGCTAGCGGGACGACGCAGTATTTT. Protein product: CASSLTQGASGTTQYF.

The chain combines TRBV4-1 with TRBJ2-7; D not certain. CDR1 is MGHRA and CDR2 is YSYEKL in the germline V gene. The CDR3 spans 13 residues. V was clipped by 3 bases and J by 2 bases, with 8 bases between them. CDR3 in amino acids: CASSQTLTYEQYF. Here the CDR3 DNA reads TGCGCCAGCAGCCAGACCCTTACCTACGAGCAGTACTTC.

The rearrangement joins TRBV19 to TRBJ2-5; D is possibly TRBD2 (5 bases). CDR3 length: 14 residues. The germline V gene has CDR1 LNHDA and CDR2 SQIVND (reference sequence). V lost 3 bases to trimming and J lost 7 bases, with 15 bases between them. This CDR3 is CASSMGLREATQYF. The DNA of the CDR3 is TGTGCCAGTAGTATGGGTCTCCGGGAAGCGACCCAGTACTTC.

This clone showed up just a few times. In DNA form, the CDR3 reads TGTGCCGGGGCAAGGGGTAATACCGGGGAGCTGTTTTTT. It codes for CAGARGNTGELFF. J is TRBJ2-2 and V is TRBV2; possible D gene TRBD1, 5 bases. This CDR3 region has 13 residues. V shed 11 bases and J shed 5 bases, with 15 bases lying between them. Germline V gene lookup returns CDR1 SNHLY and CDR2 FYNNEI.

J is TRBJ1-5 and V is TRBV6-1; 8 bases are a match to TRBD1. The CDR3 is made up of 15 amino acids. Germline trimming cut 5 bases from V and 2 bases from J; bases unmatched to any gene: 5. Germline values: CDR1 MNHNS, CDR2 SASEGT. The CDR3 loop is CASSPDRGGNQPQHF. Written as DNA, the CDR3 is TGTGCCAGCAGTCCCGACAGGGGAGGCAATCAGCCCCAGCATTTT.

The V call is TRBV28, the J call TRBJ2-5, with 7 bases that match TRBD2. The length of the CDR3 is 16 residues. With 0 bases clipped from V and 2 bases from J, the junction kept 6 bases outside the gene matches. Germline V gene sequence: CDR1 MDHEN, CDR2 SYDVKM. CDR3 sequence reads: CASSLWGREFQETQYF. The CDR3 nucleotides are TGTGCCAGCAGTTTATGGGGGCGGGAGTTTCAAGAGACCCAGTACTTC. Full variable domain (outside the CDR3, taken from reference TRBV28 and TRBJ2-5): DVKVTQSSRYLVKRTGEKVFLECVQDMDHENMFWYRQDPGLGLRLIYFSYDVKMKEKGDIPEGYSVSREKKERFSLILESASTNQTSMYLCASSLWGREFQETQYFGPGTRLLVL.

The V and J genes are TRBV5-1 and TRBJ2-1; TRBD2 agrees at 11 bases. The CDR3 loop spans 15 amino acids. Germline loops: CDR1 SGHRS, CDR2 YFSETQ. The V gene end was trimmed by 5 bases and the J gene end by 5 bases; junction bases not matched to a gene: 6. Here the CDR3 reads CASSLGLAADNEQFF. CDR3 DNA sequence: TGCGCCAGCAGTCTGGGACTAGCGGCCGACAATGAGCAGTTCTTC.